This T cell receptor (beta chain) was obtained from a study of cytomegalovirus exposure and HLA in healthy donors. Study-level points and caveats: In most subjects, TCR beta sequences reportedly gave accurate predictions of HLA-A and HLA-B alleles.

On this clone itself: Antigen unknown.

The study sampled nominally healthy donors, though unrecorded immune exposures were likely. PCR used 60 Vbeta primers and 13 Jbeta primers. Repertoires were generated with immunoSEQ multiplex PCR, while TCRdb's copy carries only in-frame clones and drops some. The sample consists of about 90,000 clones, roughly 80% of them appearing once. The sequence derives from a young man in good health and CMV-seronegative. Sequencing used PBMCs.

CDR3 residues: CASSQDRTGDYGYTF. CDR3 in DNA: TGTGCCAGCAGCCAAGATCGGACAGGGGATTATGGCTACACCTTC. V is TRBV4-2 and J is TRBJ1-2; TRBD1 agrees at 9 bases. The CDR3 is 15 amino acids. Germline trimming cut 0 bases from V and 5 bases from J; bases unmatched to any gene: 4. Germline CDR1 reads LGHNA; CDR2 reads YNFKEQ.